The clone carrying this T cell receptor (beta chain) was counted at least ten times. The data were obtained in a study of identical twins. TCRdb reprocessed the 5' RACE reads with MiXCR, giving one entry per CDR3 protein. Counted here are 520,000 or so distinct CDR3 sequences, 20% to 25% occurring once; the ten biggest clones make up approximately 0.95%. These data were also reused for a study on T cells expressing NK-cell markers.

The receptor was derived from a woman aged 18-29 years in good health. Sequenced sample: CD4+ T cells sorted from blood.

The chain's CDR3 is CASSYTGYSGYTF. Here the CDR3 DNA reads TGTGCCAGCAGTTATACAGGGTACTCTGGCTACACCTTC. The chain uses TRBV12-3 or TRBV12-4 and TRBJ1-2, with D perhaps TRBD1 (6 bases). With 4 bases removed from V and 7 bases from J, the gap between germline ends came to 13 bases. This CDR3 is 13 amino acids long.